This T cell receptor (beta chain) was sequenced in a study of blood T cell repertoires in COVID-19. Study as a whole: PBMCs, B-cell-depleted T cells, or T cells were the source of the cDNA or gDNA that made up the material.

This CDR3 region has 15 residues. CDR1 is LNHDA, CDR2 SQIVND, per germline (reference sequence). Trimming took 5 bases from V and 4 from J, leaving 14 bases between them. In the authors' methods: The assay estimated nucleated cells by amplifying reference gene primers. Sequenced by immunoSEQ multiplex PCR; TCRdb stores in-frame clones only, minus some. For V, J and clone size, that table is used; D and trimming come from the DNA. The sample includes 50,000 to 80,000 clones, around 90% of them seen just once. The material sequenced was peripheral blood. The source of this sequence is a woman aged 80 or older with active COVID-19. J is TRBJ1-4 and V is TRBV19; weak D call: TRBD1 (5 bases). Written as DNA, the CDR3 is TGTGCCAGTAGTCTCGACAGTCGCCTTAATGAAAAACTGTTTTTT. It codes for CASSLDSRLNEKLFF.